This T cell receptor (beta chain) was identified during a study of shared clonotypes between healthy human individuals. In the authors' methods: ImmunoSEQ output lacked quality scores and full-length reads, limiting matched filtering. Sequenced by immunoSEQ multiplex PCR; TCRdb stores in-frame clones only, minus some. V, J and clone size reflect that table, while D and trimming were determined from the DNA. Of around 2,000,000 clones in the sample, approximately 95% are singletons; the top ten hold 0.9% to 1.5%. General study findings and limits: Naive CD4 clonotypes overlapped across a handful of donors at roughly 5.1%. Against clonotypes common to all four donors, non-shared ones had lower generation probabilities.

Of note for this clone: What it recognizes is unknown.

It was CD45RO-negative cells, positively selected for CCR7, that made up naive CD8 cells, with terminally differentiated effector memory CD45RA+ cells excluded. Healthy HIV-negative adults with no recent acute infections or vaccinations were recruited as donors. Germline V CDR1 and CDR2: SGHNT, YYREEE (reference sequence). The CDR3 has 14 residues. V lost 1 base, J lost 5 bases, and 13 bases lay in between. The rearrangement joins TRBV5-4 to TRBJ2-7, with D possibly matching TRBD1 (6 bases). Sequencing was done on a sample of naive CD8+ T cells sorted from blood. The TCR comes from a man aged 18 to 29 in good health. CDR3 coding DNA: TGTGCCAGCAGCTTGACAGGGATTAACGACGAGCAGTACTTC. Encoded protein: CASSLTGINDEQYF.